This T cell receptor beta chain was captured by sequencing in a study of human T cells and chemical hapten exposure. The V segment lost 5 bases and the J segment 2 bases; nucleotides outside the gene matches: 7. CDR3 length: 15 amino acids. Time point noted: patch test 1, 2 weeks after DPC sensitization. Treatment noted: therapeutic diphenylcyclopropenone sensitization with weekly scalp DPC. Phlebotomy was performed prior to application of every patch test. Per the original methods: Per sample, the median was 95,638 TCRs, with values from roughly 23,000 to 640,000. MiXCR, run by TCRdb on the RACE reads, gives a single entry per CDR3 protein. The V and J calls reflect TCRdb's pipeline rather than the authors' work. This sample has roughly 190,000 distinct CDR3 sequences, with about 22% found just once.

The chain is built from TRBV12-3 or TRBV12-4 and TRBJ2-5; 8 bases align to TRBD1. The source of this sequence is a woman aged 50 to 65 with alopecia areata. Some clones in this sample may be carry-over from other donors' samples. The input for sequencing was whole blood, taken in connection with sensitization to the hapten diphenylcyclopropenone (DPC). Here the CDR3 reads CASSPWGQEQETQYF. In DNA form, the CDR3 reads TGTGCCAGCAGTCCTTGGGGACAGGAACAAGAGACCCAGTACTTC.